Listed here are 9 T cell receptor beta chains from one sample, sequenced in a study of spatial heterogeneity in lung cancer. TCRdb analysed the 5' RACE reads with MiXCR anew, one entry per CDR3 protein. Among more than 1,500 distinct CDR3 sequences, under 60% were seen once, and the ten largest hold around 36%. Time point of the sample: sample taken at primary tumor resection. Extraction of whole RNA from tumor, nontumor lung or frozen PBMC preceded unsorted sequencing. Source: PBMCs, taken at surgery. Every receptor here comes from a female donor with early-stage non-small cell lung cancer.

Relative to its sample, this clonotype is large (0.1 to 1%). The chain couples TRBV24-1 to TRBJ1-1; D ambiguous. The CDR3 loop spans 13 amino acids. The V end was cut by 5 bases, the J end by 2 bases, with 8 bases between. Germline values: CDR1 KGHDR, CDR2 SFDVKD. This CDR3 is CATSATGNTEAFF. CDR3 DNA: TGTGCCACCAGTGCGACGGGAAACACTGAAGCTTTCTTT.

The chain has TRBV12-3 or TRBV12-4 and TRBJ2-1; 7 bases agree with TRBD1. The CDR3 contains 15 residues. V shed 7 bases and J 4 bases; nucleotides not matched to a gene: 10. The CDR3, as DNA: TGTGCCAGCACCTCCGGGACAGCCATATACAATGAGCAGTTCTTC. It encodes CASTSGTAIYNEQFF.

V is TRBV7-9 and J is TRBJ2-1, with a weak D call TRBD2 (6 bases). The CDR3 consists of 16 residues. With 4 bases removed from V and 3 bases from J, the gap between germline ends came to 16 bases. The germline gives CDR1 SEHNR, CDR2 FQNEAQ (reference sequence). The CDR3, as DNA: TGTGCCAGCAGCTCTGGGACTGGGAGGTTCTACAATGAGCAGTTCTTC. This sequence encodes CASSSGTGRFYNEQFF.

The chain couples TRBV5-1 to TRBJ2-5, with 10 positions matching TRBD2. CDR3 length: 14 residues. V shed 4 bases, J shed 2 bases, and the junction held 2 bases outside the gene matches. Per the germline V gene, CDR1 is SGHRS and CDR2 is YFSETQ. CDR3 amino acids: CASSELAGQETQYF. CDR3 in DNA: TGCGCCAGCAGCGAACTAGCGGGGCAAGAGACCCAGTACTTC. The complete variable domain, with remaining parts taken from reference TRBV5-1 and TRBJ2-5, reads KAGVTQTPRYLIKTRGQQVTLSCSPISGHRSVSWYQQTPGQGLQFLFEYFSETQRNKGNFPGRFSGRQFSNSRSEMNVSTLELGDSALYLCASSELAGQETQYFGPGTRLLVL.

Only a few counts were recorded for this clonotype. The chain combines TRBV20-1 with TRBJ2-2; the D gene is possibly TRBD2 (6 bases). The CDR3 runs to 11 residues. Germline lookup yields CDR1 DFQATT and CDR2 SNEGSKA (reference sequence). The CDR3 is CVGGSEGELFF. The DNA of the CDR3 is TGCGTGGGAGGCTCTGAGGGGGAGCTGTTTTTT.

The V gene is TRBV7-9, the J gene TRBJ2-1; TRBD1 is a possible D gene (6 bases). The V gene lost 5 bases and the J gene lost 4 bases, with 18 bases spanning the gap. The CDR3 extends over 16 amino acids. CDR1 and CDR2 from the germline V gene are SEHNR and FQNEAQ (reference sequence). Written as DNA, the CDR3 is TGTGCCAGCAGCCCCGGACAGATTTTATTGTACAATGAGCAGTTCTTC. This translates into CASSPGQILLYNEQFF.

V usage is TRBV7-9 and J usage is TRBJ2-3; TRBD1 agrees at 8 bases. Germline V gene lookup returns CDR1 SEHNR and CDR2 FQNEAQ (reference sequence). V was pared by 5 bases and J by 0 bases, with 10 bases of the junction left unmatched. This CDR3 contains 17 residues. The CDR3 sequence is CASSEWTGLTSTDTQYF. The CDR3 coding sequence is TGTGCCAGCAGCGAATGGACAGGGCTGACTAGCACAGATACGCAGTATTTT.

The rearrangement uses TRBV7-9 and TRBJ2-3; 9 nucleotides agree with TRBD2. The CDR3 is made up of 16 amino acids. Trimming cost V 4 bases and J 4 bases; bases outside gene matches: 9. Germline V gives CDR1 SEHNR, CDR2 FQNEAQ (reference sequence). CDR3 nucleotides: TGTGCCAGCAGCTCAGGGGGAGCGGGAGGACCAGATACGCAGTATTTT. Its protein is CASSSGGAGGPDTQYF.

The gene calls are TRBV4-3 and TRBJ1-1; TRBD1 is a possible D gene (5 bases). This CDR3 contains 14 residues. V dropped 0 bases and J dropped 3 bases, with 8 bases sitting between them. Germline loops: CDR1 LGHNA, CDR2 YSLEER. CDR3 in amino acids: CASSQDLGDTEAFF. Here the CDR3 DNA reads TGCGCCAGCAGCCAAGATCTGGGGGACACTGAAGCTTTCTTT.